The 20 T cell receptor beta chains reported below all come from one sample, sequenced in a study of T cell responses to AZD1222 COVID-19 vaccine. The data were produced by immunoSEQ multiplex PCR, yet TCRdb's version contains in-frame clones alone and is incomplete. Of over 100,000 clones listed, around 83% were seen once; the top ten hold around 5%. The sequenced sample was peripheral blood, obtained on day 0 of AZD1222 vaccination. The source is an adult in good health.

The chain is built from TRBV9 and TRBJ2-1; D is possibly TRBD2 (6 bases). The germline V and J ends were trimmed by 3 bases and 4 bases, with 11 bases remaining between them. CDR1 SGDLS and CDR2 YYNGEE come from the germline V gene. CDR3 size: 14 residues. The CDR3, as DNA: TGTGCCAGCAGCGGCGGGGTCCCATACAATGAGCAGTTCTTC. It is translated as CASSGGVPYNEQFF.

This chain links TRBV6-5 with TRBJ2-2; D is unresolved. The germline CDR1 and CDR2 sequences are MNHEY and SVGAGI. The CDR3 is 13 residues long. Deletions cut 7 bases from V and 6 bases from J, with 12 bases between. CDR3 in amino acids: CASKDGGPGELFF. CDR3 DNA: TGTGCCAGCAAGGACGGCGGCCCCGGGGAGCTGTTTTTT.

The CDR3 spells CASSPSGSSYEQYF. DNA for the CDR3: TGTGCCAGCTCACCTAGCGGGAGCTCCTACGAGCAGTACTTC. The chain links TRBV18 to TRBJ2-7; 9 nucleotides agree with TRBD2. Germline V CDR1 and CDR2: KGHSH, LQKENI. This CDR3 contains 14 residues. J gave up 0 bases and V 3 bases, and 0 bases lay outside the gene matches.

This clone appeared a single time. The chain is built from TRBV2 and TRBJ2-7; no firm D call. Germline V gene sequence: CDR1 SNHLY, CDR2 FYNNEI. This CDR3 has 13 residues. Trimming took off 3 bases at V and 2 bases at J, with 8 bases between the two ends. This chain's CDR3 is CASSDMSPYEQYF. The DNA for the CDR3 is TGTGCCAGCAGTGATATGTCCCCCTACGAGCAGTACTTC.

The chain recombines TRBV7-2 with TRBJ1-4, with TRBD1 as a possible D gene (5 bases). In germline, CDR1 is SGHTA, CDR2 FQGNSA. This CDR3 region has 16 residues. V dropped 5 bases and J dropped 4 bases, with 17 bases sitting between them. DNA for the CDR3: TGTGCCAGCAGCGGGGAGGCGTTTGGGGGTAATGAAAAACTGTTTTTT. It codes for CASSGEAFGGNEKLFF.

V is TRBV5-1 and J is TRBJ1-5; perhaps TRBD1 as D (5 bases). V was trimmed by 0 bases and J by 1 base, leaving 8 bases between them. The CDR3 has 15 amino acids. Germline assignment: CDR1 SGHRS and CDR2 YFSETQ. The CDR3 DNA is TGCGCCAGCAGCTTGGGGGCAGGGAGCAATCAGCCCCAGCATTTT. Protein sequence: CASSLGAGSNQPQHF.

This clone was seen just once. V gene TRBV5-4 combines with J gene TRBJ1-1, with 9 bases fitting TRBD1. This CDR3 has 16 residues. J lost 3 bases, V lost 4 bases, and 10 bases had no gene match. CDR1 and CDR2 from the germline V gene are SGHNT and YYREEE (reference sequence). This chain's CDR3 is CASSPDRGESDTEAFF. The CDR3 region has the DNA TGTGCCAGCAGCCCGGACAGGGGTGAGTCAGACACTGAAGCTTTCTTT.

This rearrangement joins TRBV6-1 to TRBJ2-7; D unresolved. V lost 0 bases and J 1 base, leaving 10 bases between the germline ends. This CDR3 has 15 residues. Germline lookup yields CDR1 MNHNS and CDR2 SASEGT. In DNA form, the CDR3 reads TGTGCCAGCAGTGAAGCGCCGATCGTATCCTACGAGCAGTACTTC. Translating it yields CASSEAPIVSYEQYF.

This clone appeared a single time. The gene calls are TRBV6-5 and TRBJ2-5; no reliable D call. V gave up 0 bases and J gave up 5 bases, with 7 bases separating them. CDR1 MNHEY and CDR2 SVGAGI come from the germline V gene. There are 13 residues in the CDR3. The CDR3, as DNA: TGTGCCAGCAGTTACTCGCTGTCGGAGACCCAGTACTTC. This translates into CASSYSLSETQYF.

V and J are TRBV4-3 and TRBJ1-1; D uncertain. The length of the CDR3 is 14 residues. Germline V gene lookup returns CDR1 LGHNA and CDR2 YSLEER. Trimming cost V 0 bases and J 4 bases, with 9 bases left between them. Written as DNA, the CDR3 is TGCGCCAGCAGCCAAGATGTCGGGGTCACTGAAGCTTTCTTT. Translating gives CASSQDVGVTEAFF.

CDR3: CASSIQGRMSGELFF. CDR3 sequence (DNA): TGTGCCAGCAGTATACAGGGGAGAATGTCCGGGGAGCTGTTTTTT. The chain uses TRBV27 and TRBJ2-2; TRBD1 aligns across 7 bases. The CDR3 consists of 15 residues. From germline, CDR1 is MNHEY and CDR2 SMNVEV (reference sequence). V shed 5 bases, J shed 6 bases, and the junction held 9 bases outside the gene matches.

The chain is built from TRBV13 and TRBJ2-3; no clear D. The germline CDR1 and CDR2 sequences are PRHDT and FYEKMQ (reference sequence). The CDR3 is made up of 11 amino acids. Trimming removed 5 bases at V and 2 bases at J, with 2 bases between. CDR3 DNA sequence: TGTGCCAGCAGCAACACAGATACGCAGTATTTT. It yields the protein CASSNTDTQYF. The full variable domain, in which reference TRBV13 and TRBJ2-3 provide the parts outside the CDR3, is AAGVIQSPRHLIKEKRETATLKCYPIPRHDTVYWYQQGPGQDPQFLISFYEKMQSDKGSIPDRFSAQQFSDYHSELNMSSLELGDSALYFCASSNTDTQYFGPGTRLTVL.

This clone was seen a single time. The chain employs TRBV3-1 (or the pseudogene TRBV3-2) and TRBJ2-2; TRBD2 agrees at 10 bases. The ends lost 1 base at V and 6 bases at J; junction bases unmatched: 5. There are 16 residues in the CDR3. The V gene's germline CDR1 is LGHDT and CDR2 YNNKEL (reference sequence). In DNA, the CDR3 is TGTGCCAGCAGCCAAGGGTTAGCGGGAGGTTCCGGGGAGCTGTTTTTT. Protein product: CASSQGLAGGSGELFF.

The chain joins TRBV6-2 or TRBV6-3 to TRBJ1-2; tentatively, D is TRBD1 (6 bases). Trimming took off 2 bases at V and 4 bases at J, with 11 bases between the two ends. Germline CDR1 reads MNHEY; CDR2 reads SVGEGT. The CDR3 sequence is 14 residues long. CDR3 DNA sequence: TGTGCCAGCAGTTACGGACAGCCCGTCTATGGCTACACCTTC. Protein product: CASSYGQPVYGYTF.

The rearrangement uses TRBV5-4 and TRBJ1-2; D is unresolved. The V and J ends lost 4 bases and 0 bases respectively, with 7 bases between them. Germline V lookup: CDR1 SGHNT, CDR2 YYREEE (reference sequence). CDR3 size: 13 residues. The DNA of the CDR3 is TGTGCCAGCAGCCTGCGGGCTAACTATGGCTACACCTTC. Its translation is CASSLRANYGYTF.

The chain has TRBV6-4 and TRBJ2-1, with D possibly TRBD2 on 6 matching bases. The CDR3 spans 19 residues. Trimming left V 5 bases short and J 0 bases short, with 23 bases between. CDR1 MRHNA and CDR2 SNTAGT come from the germline V gene. CDR3 loop: CASSPSGGSGLSSYNEQFF. DNA of the CDR3: TGTGCCAGCAGTCCCTCCGGGGGAAGCGGGTTGAGCTCCTACAATGAGCAGTTCTTC.

The rearrangement links TRBV5-4 to TRBJ1-1; D call uncertain. Between the trimmed V and J ends, which lost 2 bases and 1 base, there was a span of 9 bases. CDR3 length: 14 amino acids. Germline CDR1 and CDR2: SGHNT and YYREEE (reference sequence). The CDR3 bases are TGTGCCAGCAGCTTCGACGAACGGAACACTGAAGCTTTCTTT. It codes for CASSFDERNTEAFF.

V is TRBV7-8 and J is TRBJ1-2, with 7 bases lining up with TRBD1. CDR3 size: 13 residues. CDR1 is SGHVS, CDR2 FQNEAQ, per germline. V gave up 5 bases and J gave up 9 bases; unmatched junction bases: 9. CDR3 residues: CASSPGTAIRYTF. CDR3 DNA: TGTGCCAGCAGCCCCGGGACAGCCATCCGCTACACCTTC.

CDR3 in DNA: TGTGCCAGCAGCCAAGCAGGGGAAGCTTTCTTT. Protein: CASSQAGEAFF. V usage is TRBV3-1 (or the pseudogene TRBV3-2) and J usage is TRBJ1-1; D perhaps matches TRBD1 (5 bases). V lost 1 base and J lost 8, with 5 bases in between. This CDR3 has 11 residues. Germline loops: CDR1 LGHDT, CDR2 YNNKEL (reference sequence).

The chain couples TRBV9 to TRBJ2-1; TRBD2 is a possible D gene (6 bases). Trimming cost V 1 base and J 6 bases, with 11 bases left between them. The CDR3 is 14 amino acids. Germline CDR1 is SGDLS and CDR2 is YYNGEE. The CDR3 region is CASSVSGSGNEQFF. CDR3 coding DNA: TGTGCCAGCAGCGTAAGTGGTAGCGGCAATGAGCAGTTCTTC.